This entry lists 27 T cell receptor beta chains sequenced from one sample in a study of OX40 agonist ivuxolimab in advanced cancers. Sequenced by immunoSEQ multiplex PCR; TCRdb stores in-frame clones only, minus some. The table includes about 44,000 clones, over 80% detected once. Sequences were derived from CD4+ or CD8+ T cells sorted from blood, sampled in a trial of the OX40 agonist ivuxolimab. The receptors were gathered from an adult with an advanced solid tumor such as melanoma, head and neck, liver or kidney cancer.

The CDR3 bases are TGTGCCAGTAGGGACCCGGGGGGGGCCAAAAACATTCAGTACTTC. Translating it yields CASRDPGGAKNIQYF. This chain joins TRBV19 and TRBJ2-4, with TRBD2 identical over 8 bases. Trimming at V came to 6 bases and at J to 1 base, leaving 5 bases not matched to a gene. The CDR3 consists of 15 residues. Germline V CDR1 and CDR2: LNHDA, SQIVND (reference sequence).

The chain's CDR3 is CASSEGSGGDTEAFF. The CDR3 nucleotides read TGTGCCAGCAGTGAAGGTTCCGGAGGGGACACTGAAGCTTTCTTT. V and J are TRBV6-1 and TRBJ1-1, with D perhaps TRBD1 (5 bases). The CDR3 spans 15 residues. Germline CDR1 MNHNS, CDR2 SASEGT. The V and J ends lost 1 base and 3 bases respectively, with 12 bases between them.

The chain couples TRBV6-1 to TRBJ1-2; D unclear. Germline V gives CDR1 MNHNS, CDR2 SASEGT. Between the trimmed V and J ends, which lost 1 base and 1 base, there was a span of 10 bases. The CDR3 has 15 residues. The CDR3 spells CASSEVDGSNYGYTF. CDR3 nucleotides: TGTGCCAGCAGTGAAGTGGACGGTAGTAACTATGGCTACACCTTC.

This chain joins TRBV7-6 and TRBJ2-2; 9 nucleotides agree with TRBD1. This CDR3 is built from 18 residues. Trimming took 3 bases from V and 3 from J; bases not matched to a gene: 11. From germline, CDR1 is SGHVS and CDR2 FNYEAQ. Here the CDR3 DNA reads TGTGCCAGCAGCTTTGGGCCTTCGGGACAGGGCTACACCGGGGAGCTGTTTTTT. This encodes CASSFGPSGQGYTGELFF.

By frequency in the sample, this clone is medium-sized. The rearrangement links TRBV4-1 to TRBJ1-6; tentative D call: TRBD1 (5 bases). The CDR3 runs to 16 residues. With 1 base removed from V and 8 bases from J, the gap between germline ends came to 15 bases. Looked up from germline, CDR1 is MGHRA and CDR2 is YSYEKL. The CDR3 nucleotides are TGCGCCAGCAGCCAAGGTGTTGGGGGTGATTATTCACCCCTCCACTTT. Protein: CASSQGVGGDYSPLHF.

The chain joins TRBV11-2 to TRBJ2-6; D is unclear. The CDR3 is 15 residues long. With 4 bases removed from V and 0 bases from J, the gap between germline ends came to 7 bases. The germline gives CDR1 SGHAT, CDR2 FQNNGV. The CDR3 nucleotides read TGTGCCAGCAGCTCAAGGGTCTCTGGGGCCAACGTCCTGACTTTC. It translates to CASSSRVSGANVLTF. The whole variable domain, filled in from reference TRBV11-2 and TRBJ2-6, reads EAGVAQSPRYKIIEKRQSVAFWCNPISGHATLYWYQQILGQGPKLLIQFQNNGVVDDSQLPKDRFSAERLKGVDSTLKIQPAKLEDSAVYLCASSSRVSGANVLTFGAGSRLTVL.

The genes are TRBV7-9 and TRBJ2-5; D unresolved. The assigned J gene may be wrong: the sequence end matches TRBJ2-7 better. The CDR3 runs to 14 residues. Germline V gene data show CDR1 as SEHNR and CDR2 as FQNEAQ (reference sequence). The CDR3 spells CASSLLKNPHEQYF. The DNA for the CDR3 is TGTGCCAGCAGCTTACTGAAGAACCCCCACGAGCAGTACTTC.

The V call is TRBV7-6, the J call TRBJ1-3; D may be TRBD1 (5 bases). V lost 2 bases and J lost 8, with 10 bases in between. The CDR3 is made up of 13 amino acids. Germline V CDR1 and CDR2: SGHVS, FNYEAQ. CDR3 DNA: TGTGCCAGCAGCTTACAGGGTTGGGACACCATATATTTT. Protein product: CASSLQGWDTIYF. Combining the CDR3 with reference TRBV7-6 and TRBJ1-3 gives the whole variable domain GAGVSQSPRYKVTKRGQDVALRCDPISGHVSLYWYRQALGQGPEFLTYFNYEAQQDKSGLPNDRFSAERPEGSISTLTIQRTEQRDSAMYRCASSLQGWDTIYFGEGSWLTVV.

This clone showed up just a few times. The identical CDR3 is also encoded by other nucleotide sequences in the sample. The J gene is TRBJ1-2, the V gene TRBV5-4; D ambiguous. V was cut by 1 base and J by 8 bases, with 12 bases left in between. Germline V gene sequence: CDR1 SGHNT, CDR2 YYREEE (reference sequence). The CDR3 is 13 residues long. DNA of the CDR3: TGTGCCAGCAGCTTGCAAGGGCCATCGGGCTACACCTTC. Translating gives CASSLQGPSGYTF.

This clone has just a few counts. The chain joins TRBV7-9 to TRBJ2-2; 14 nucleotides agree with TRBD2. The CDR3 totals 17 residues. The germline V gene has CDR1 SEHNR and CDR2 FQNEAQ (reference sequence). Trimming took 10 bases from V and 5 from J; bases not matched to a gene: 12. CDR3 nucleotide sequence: TGTGCCATAGATCGGACTAGCGGGAGGTTTGGGACCGGGGAGCTGTTTTTT. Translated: CAIDRTSGRFGTGELFF.

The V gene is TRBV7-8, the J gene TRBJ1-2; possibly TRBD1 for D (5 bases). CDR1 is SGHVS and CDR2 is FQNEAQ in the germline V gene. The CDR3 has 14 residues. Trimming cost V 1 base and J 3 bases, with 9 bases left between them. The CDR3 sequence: CASSLESGYYGYTF. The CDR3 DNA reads TGTGCCAGCAGCTTAGAGTCAGGGTACTATGGCTACACCTTC. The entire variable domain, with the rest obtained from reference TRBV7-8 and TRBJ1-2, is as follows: GAGVSQSPRYKVAKRGQDVALRCDPISGHVSLFWYQQALGQGPEFLTYFQNEAQLDKSGLPSDRFFAERPEGSVSTLKIQRTQQEDSAVYLCASSLESGYYGYTFGSGTRLTVV.

The CDR3 DNA reads TGTGCCAGCAGCCTACTAGCGGGCAACTACAATGAGCAGTTCTTC. It translates to CASSLLAGNYNEQFF. The rearrangement joins TRBV7-2 to TRBJ2-1, with 9 positions matching TRBD2. Trimming took 5 bases from V and 3 from J; bases not matched to a gene: 5. CDR1 and CDR2 (germline): SGHTA, FQGNSA. This CDR3 is 15 amino acids long.

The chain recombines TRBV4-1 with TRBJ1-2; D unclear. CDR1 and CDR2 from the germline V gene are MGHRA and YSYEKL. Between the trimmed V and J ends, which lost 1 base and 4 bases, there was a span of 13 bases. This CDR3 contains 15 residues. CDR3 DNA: TGCGCCAGCAGCCAAGTTCTTGCAGACTCCTATGGCTACACCTTC. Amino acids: CASSQVLADSYGYTF.

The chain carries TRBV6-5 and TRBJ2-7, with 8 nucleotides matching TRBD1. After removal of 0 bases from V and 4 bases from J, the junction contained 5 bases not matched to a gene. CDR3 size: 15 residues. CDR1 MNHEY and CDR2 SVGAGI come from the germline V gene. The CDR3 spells CASSYSGTGSYEQYF. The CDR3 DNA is TGTGCCAGCAGTTACTCCGGGACAGGTTCTTACGAGCAGTACTTC.

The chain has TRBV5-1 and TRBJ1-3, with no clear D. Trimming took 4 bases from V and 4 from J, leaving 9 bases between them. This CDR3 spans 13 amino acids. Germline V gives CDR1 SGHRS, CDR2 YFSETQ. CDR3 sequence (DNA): TGCGCCAGCAGCCCGGACCAAGGAAACACCATATATTTT. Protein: CASSPDQGNTIYF.

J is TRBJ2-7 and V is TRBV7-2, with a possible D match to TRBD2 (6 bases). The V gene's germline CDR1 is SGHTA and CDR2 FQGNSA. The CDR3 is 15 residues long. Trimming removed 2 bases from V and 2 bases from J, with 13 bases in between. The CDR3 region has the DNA TGTGCCAGCAGCTTATTTCGGGAGTCAACCTACGAGCAGTACTTC. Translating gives CASSLFRESTYEQYF. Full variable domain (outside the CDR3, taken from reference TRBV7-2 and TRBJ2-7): GAGVSQSPSNKVTEKGKDVELRCDPISGHTALYWYRQSLGQGLEFLIYFQGNSAPDKSGLPSDRFSAERTGGSVSTLTIQRTQQEDSAVYLCASSLFRESTYEQYFGPGTRLTVT.

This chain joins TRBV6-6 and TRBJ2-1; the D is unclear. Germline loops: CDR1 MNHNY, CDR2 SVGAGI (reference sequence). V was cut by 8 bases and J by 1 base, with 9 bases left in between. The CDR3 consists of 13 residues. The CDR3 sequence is CASSPPSYNEQFF. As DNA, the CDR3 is TGTGCCAGCTCCCCCCCGTCCTACAATGAGCAGTTCTTC.

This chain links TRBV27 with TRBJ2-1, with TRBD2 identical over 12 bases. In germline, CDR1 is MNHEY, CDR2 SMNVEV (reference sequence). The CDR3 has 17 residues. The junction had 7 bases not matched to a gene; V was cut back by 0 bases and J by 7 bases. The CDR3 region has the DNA TGTGCCAGCAGTTTATCCCGACTAGCGGGAGCTGTGAATGAGCAGTTCTTC. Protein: CASSLSRLAGAVNEQFF.

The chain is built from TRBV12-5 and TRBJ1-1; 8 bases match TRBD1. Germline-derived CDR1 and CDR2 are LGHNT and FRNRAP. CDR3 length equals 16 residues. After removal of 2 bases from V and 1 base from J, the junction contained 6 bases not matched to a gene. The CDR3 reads CASGLPPGTGNTEAFF. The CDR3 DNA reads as TGTGCTAGTGGTTTGCCTCCCGGGACAGGGAACACTGAAGCTTTCTTT. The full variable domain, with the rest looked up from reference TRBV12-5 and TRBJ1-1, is DARVTQTPRHKVTEMGQEVTMRCQPILGHNTVFWYRQTMMQGLELLAYFRNRAPLDDSGMPKDRFSAEMPDATLATLKIQPSEPRDSAVYFCASGLPPGTGNTEAFFGQGTRLTVV.

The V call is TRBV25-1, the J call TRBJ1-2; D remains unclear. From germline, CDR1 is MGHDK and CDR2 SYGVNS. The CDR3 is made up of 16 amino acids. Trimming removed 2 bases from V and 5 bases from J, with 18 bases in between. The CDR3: CASSEGSTGDLYGYTF. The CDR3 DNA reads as TGTGCCAGCAGTGAAGGGTCTACGGGCGATCTTTATGGCTACACCTTC.

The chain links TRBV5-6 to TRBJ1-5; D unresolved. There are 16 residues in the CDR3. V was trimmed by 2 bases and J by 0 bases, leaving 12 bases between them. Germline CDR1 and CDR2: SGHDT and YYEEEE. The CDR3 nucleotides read TGTGCCAGCAGCTTTATGGGGTATTATAGCAATCAGCCCCAGCATTTT. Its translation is CASSFMGYYSNQPQHF.

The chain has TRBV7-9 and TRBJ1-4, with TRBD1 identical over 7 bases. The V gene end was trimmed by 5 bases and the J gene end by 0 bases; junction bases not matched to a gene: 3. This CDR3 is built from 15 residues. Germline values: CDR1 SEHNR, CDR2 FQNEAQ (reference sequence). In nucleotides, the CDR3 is TGTGCCAGCAGCCATACAGGGGCAACTAATGAAAAACTGTTTTTT. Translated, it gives CASSHTGATNEKLFF.

Here the CDR3 reads CAYNRPLNYGYTF. The CDR3 nucleotides are TGTGCCTATAACAGACCTCTAAACTATGGCTACACCTTC. The gene calls are TRBV30 and TRBJ1-2; D gene uncertain. Germline V gene data show CDR1 as GTSNPN and CDR2 as SVGIG (reference sequence). Trimming took 7 bases from V and 2 from J, leaving 14 bases between them. The CDR3 runs 13 residues.

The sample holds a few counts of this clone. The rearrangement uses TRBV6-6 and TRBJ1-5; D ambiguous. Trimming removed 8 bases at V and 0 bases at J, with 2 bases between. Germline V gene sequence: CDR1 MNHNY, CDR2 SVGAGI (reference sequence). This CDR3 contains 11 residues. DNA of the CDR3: TGTGCCAGCGGTAGCAATCAGCCCCAGCATTTT. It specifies CASGSNQPQHF.

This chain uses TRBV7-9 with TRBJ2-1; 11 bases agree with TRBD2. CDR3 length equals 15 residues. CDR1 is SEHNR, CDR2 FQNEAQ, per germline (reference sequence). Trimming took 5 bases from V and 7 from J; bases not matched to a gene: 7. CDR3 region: CASSRSGRDLNEQFF. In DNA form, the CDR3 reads TGTGCCAGCAGCCGTAGCGGGAGGGATCTAAATGAGCAGTTCTTC.

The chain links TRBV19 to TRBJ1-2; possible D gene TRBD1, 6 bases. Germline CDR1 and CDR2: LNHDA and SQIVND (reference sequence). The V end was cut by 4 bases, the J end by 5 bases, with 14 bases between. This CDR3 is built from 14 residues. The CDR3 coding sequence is TGTGCCAGTAGTAACCGAGGGGGGGTTTATGGCTACACCTTC. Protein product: CASSNRGGVYGYTF.

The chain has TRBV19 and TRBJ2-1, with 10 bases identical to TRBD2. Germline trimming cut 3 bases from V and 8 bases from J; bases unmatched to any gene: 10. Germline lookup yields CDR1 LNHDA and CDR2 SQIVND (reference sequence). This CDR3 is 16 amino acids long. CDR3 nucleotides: TGTGCCAGTAGTATTCGTCTAGCGGGAGTAGTAGATGAGCAGTTCTTC. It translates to CASSIRLAGVVDEQFF.